This T cell receptor (beta chain) was found in a study of T cell responses to AZD1222 COVID-19 vaccine. Regarding the study as a whole: Nearly half of spike-specific TCRs reportedly target variant regions that are unmutated in the B.1.351 and B.1.1.7 variants. White British people made up most donors, females outnumbered males, and clonal diversity was possibly underestimated. At study baseline, merely six AZD1222 recipients were seropositive.

Comments on this clone: Its antigen is still unknown.

The assay was immunoSEQ multiplex PCR, and TCRdb's table has in-frame clones only and misses some. In the table there are around 53,000 clones, around 85% of which are singletons. Trimming shortened V by 2 bases and J by 2 bases, and 10 bases separated the two germline ends. Germline V gives CDR1 LGHDT, CDR2 YNNKEL (reference sequence). The CDR3 totals 15 residues. The sequence derives from an adult in good health. The sequenced sample was peripheral blood, obtained on day 0 of MenACWY control vaccination. V gene TRBV3-1 (or the pseudogene TRBV3-2) combines with J gene TRBJ2-1; no firm D call. For the CDR3, the DNA is TGTGCCAGCAGCCAAAGGCTACCTCCCTACAATGAGCAGTTCTTC. Translating gives CASSQRLPPYNEQFF.